What follows are 10 T cell receptor beta chains derived from one specimen sequenced in a study of cytomegalovirus exposure and HLA in healthy donors. TCRdb keeps only in-frame clones here, not all; method: immunoSEQ multiplex PCR. The sample shows 100,000 to 150,000 clones, approximately 90% of them seen only once. Sample: PBMCs. These receptor sequences come from a young man in good health and CMV-seronegative.

The CDR3 coding sequence is TGTGCCAGCTCACAGCAGGGAACTAATGAAAAACTGTTTTTT. Translating gives CASSQQGTNEKLFF. The chain joins TRBV18 to TRBJ1-4; D may be TRBD1 (5 bases). Germline CDR1 is KGHSH and CDR2 is LQKENI. This CDR3 is built from 14 residues. V was cut by 4 bases and J by 1 base, with 7 bases left in between.

The chain links TRBV19 to TRBJ2-7, with 9 bases fitting TRBD2. V shed 3 bases and J 2 bases; nucleotides not matched to a gene: 2. Germline CDR1 LNHDA, CDR2 SQIVND (reference sequence). The CDR3 consists of 14 residues. The CDR3 nucleotides read TGTGCCAGTAGTATGACTAGCGGAACCTACGAGCAGTACTTC. Translated, it gives CASSMTSGTYEQYF.

This clone came up a few times. This rearrangement joins TRBV6-1 to TRBJ2-7; a possible D gene is TRBD1 (6 bases). The V end was cut by 0 bases, the J end by 3 bases, with 9 bases between. The CDR3 length is 14 residues. Looked up from germline, CDR1 is MNHNS and CDR2 is SASEGT. CDR3 sequence (DNA): TGTGCCAGCAGTGAAGCGGGACACAACTACGAGCAGTACTTC. Its translation: CASSEAGHNYEQYF.

V gene TRBV6-5 combines with J gene TRBJ2-7; 7 bases are shared with TRBD1. Germline CDR1 MNHEY, CDR2 SVGAGI. V shed 8 bases and J 5 bases; nucleotides not matched to a gene: 12. This CDR3 is built from 14 residues. The CDR3 DNA follows: TGTGCCAGCGGGTCACGACAGGGAACCCACGAGCAGTACTTC. It is translated as CASGSRQGTHEQYF.

In its sample, this clone was seen once. The chain joins TRBV28 to TRBJ1-6; D gene unclear. This CDR3 spans 16 amino acids. Germline CDR1 and CDR2: MDHEN and SYDVKM. The V end lost 6 bases, the J end lost 7 bases, and 19 bases lay between the germline ends. The CDR3 DNA follows: TGTGCCAGCAGGAACCCTCCACCAACTCGCAATTCACCCCTCCACTTT. The encoded protein is CASRNPPPTRNSPLHF.

This chain connects TRBV5-6 to TRBJ2-1, with D maybe TRBD1 (6 bases). Germline CDR1 and CDR2: SGHDT and YYEEEE. V lost 4 bases and J 3 bases, leaving 14 bases between the germline ends. This CDR3 is 15 amino acids long. CDR3 sequence: CASSGRWDNYNEQFF. In DNA, the CDR3 is TGTGCCAGCAGCGGTCGGTGGGACAACTACAATGAGCAGTTCTTC.

The chain uses TRBV18 and TRBJ2-3; 15 bases align to TRBD2. With 3 bases clipped from V and 11 bases from J, the junction kept 12 bases outside the gene matches. Germline assignment: CDR1 KGHSH and CDR2 LQKENI. This CDR3 is 17 amino acids long. The CDR3 spells CASSPHKGLAGGSVQYF. The CDR3 nucleotides are TGTGCCAGCTCACCTCACAAAGGACTAGCGGGAGGGTCCGTGCAGTATTTT. Using reference TRBV18 and TRBJ2-3 for the parts outside the CDR3, the full variable domain is NAGVMQNPRHLVRRRGQEARLRCSPMKGHSHVYWYRQLPEEGLKFMVYLQKENIIDESGMPKERFSAEFPKEGPSILRIQQVVRGDSAAYFCASSPHKGLAGGSVQYFGPGTRLTVL.

This chain links TRBV6-6 with TRBJ1-5; 7 bases align to TRBD1. V lost 7 bases, J lost 4 bases, and 10 bases stayed unmatched. Germline loops: CDR1 MNHNY, CDR2 SVGAGI (reference sequence). This CDR3 contains 15 residues. The CDR3, as DNA: TGTGCCAGCACTTTGCTCGACAGGGTAAATCAGCCCCAGCATTTT. Encoded protein: CASTLLDRVNQPQHF.

This CDR3 reads CASSLQTPSGGVSETQYF. In DNA form, the CDR3 reads TGTGCCAGCAGTCTACAAACCCCTAGCGGGGGGGTATCAGAGACCCAGTACTTC. V and J are TRBV28 and TRBJ2-5; 12 bases are shared with TRBD2. V was clipped by 5 bases and J by 4 bases; unmatched bases: 14. CDR3 length: 18 residues. CDR1 is MDHEN and CDR2 is SYDVKM in the germline V gene.

V gene TRBV19 combines with J gene TRBJ2-1, with D hard to call. V was pared by 4 bases and J by 7 bases, with 8 bases between. This CDR3 is built from 12 residues. The germline gives CDR1 LNHDA, CDR2 SQIVND (reference sequence). Here the CDR3 reads CASSTELNEQFF. The CDR3 DNA sequence: TGTGCCAGTAGTACGGAGTTGAATGAGCAGTTCTTC.